The 6 T cell receptor beta chains presented below share a single source sample, sequenced in a study of blood T cell repertoires in COVID-19. Sequenced by immunoSEQ multiplex PCR; TCRdb stores in-frame clones only, minus some. The repertoire holds about 290,000 clones, approximately 80% seen once, with around 4% in the top ten. The source material was peripheral blood. The receptors originated from a woman in her forties or fifties with active or convalescent COVID-19.

This clone appeared a few times. The chain employs TRBV5-8 and TRBJ1-1; D perhaps matches TRBD1 (5 bases). The V end lost 4 bases, the J end lost 8 bases, and 18 bases lay between the germline ends. This CDR3 is built from 14 residues. Germline V gene data show CDR1 as SGHTS and CDR2 as YDEGEE. CDR3 bases: TGTGCCAGCAGCCCGGCGGGGACGGCGACCGAAGCTTTCTTT. This translates into CASSPAGTATEAFF. Variable domain in full (rest from reference TRBV5-8 and TRBJ1-1): EAGVTQSPTHLIKTRGQQATLRCSPISGHTSVYWYQQALGLGLQFLLWYDEGEERNRGNFPPRFSGRQFPNYSSELNVNALELEDSALYLCASSPAGTATEAFFGQGTRLTVV.

V is TRBV28 and J is TRBJ1-1; D unresolved. The CDR3 has 14 residues. V dropped 6 bases and J dropped 1 base, with 12 bases sitting between them. CDR1 is MDHEN, CDR2 SYDVKM, per germline. CDR3 sequence (DNA): TGTGCCAGCAGGACTCTGAGGCAGAACACTGAAGCTTTCTTT. It codes for CASRTLRQNTEAFF.

This chain uses TRBV6-2 or TRBV6-3 with TRBJ1-2; TRBD1 agrees at 8 bases. Per the germline V gene, CDR1 is MNHEY and CDR2 is SVGEGT. The CDR3 is 19 amino acids. V shed 6 bases, J shed 4 bases, and the junction held 22 bases outside the gene matches. This CDR3 is CASSPFPGQASGRTYGYTF. The CDR3 region has the DNA TGTGCCAGCAGCCCTTTTCCGGGACAGGCCTCCGGGCGGACCTATGGCTACACCTTC.

This clone was counted a single time. J is TRBJ2-1 and V is TRBV11-2, with D perhaps TRBD1 (5 bases). The CDR3 spans 14 residues. V lost 1 base to trimming and J lost 3 bases, with 7 bases between them. Per the germline V gene, CDR1 is SGHAT and CDR2 is FQNNGV. CDR3 nucleotide sequence: TGTGCCAGCAGCTTAGTCACAGGCTACAATGAGCAGTTCTTC. Translating it yields CASSLVTGYNEQFF.

This sequence joins TRBV29-1 and TRBJ1-2, with 10 bases lining up with TRBD1. Losses at the gene ends were 8 bases for V and 3 bases for J; bases not matched to a gene: 6. Germline loops: CDR1 SQVTM, CDR2 ANQGSEA. The CDR3 extends over 13 amino acids. CDR3 protein: CSTRQGADYGYTF. The DNA for the CDR3 is TGCAGCACTAGACAGGGGGCGGACTATGGCTACACCTTC.

This chain uses TRBV9 with TRBJ2-5; no definite D call. With 1 base removed from V and 5 bases from J, the gap between germline ends came to 9 bases. This CDR3 spans 13 amino acids. CDR1 is SGDLS and CDR2 is YYNGEE in the germline V gene. The CDR3 region is CASSVNKRETQYF. CDR3 bases: TGTGCCAGCAGCGTAAATAAGAGGGAGACCCAGTACTTC.